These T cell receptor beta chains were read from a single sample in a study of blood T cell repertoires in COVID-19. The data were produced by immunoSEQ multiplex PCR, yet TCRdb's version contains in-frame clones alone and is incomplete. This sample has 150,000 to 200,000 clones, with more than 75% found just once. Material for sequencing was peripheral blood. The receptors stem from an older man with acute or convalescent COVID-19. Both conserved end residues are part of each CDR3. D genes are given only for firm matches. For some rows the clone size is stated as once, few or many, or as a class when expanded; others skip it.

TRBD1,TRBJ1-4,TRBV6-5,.,CASSSGQGNEKLFF,TGTGCCAGCAGCTCGGGACAGGGTAATGAAAAACTGTTTTTT
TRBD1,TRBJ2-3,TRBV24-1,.,CATSDTRTGVSDTQYF,TGTGCCACCAGTGACACTCGGACAGGGGTGTCAGATACGCAGTATTTT
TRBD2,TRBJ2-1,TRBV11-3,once,CASSSGTSGIEQFF,TGTGCCAGCAGCTCGGGGACTAGCGGGATCGAGCAGTTCTTC
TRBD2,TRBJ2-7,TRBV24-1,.,CATSDRESGSPSYEQYF,TGTGCCACCAGTGACCGAGAGAGCGGGAGTCCCTCCTACGAGCAGTACTTC
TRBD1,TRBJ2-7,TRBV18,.,CASSSNRGDEQYF,TGTGCCAGCTCATCGAACAGGGGGGACGAGCAGTACTTC
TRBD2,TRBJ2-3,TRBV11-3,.,CASSFGGGNDDTQYF,TGTGCCAGCAGCTTCGGCGGGGGGAATGACGATACGCAGTATTTT
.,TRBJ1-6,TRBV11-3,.,CASSLGPTQRHNSPLHF,TGTGCCAGCAGCTTAGGCCCCACCCAGCGCCATAATTCACCCCTCCACTTT
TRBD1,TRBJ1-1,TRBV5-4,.,CASSLEARGLRNTEAFF,TGTGCCAGCAGCTTGGAAGCCAGGGGGCTCAGGAACACTGAAGCTTTCTTT
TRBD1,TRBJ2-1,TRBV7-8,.,CASSLGARTGVYNEQFF,TGTGCCAGCAGCTTAGGGGCGAGGACAGGGGTCTACAATGAGCAGTTCTTC
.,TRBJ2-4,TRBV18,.,CASSPSRDPNIQYF,TGTGCCAGCTCACCAAGTAGAGATCCGAACATTCAGTACTTC
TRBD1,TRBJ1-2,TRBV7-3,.,CASSTGQGEGYTF,TGTGCCAGCAGCACGGGACAGGGGGAGGGCTACACCTTC
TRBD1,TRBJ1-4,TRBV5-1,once,CASSPDRGSEKLFF,TGCGCCAGCAGCCCGGACAGGGGAAGTGAAAAACTGTTTTTT
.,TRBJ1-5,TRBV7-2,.,CASSLGGGQPQHF,TGTGCCAGCAGCTTAGGCGGGGGGCAGCCCCAGCATTTT
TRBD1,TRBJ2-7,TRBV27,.,CASSLLGTGDEQYF,TGTGCCAGCAGTCTACTGGGGACAGGGGACGAGCAGTACTTC
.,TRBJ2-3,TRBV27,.,CASSLGPLTNTQYF,TGTGCCAGCAGTTTAGGCCCCCTCACTAATACGCAGTATTTT
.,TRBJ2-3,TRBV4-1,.,CASSQEEAGMDTQYF,TGCGCCAGCAGCCAAGAAGAGGCAGGGATGGATACGCAGTATTTT
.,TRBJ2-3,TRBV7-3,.,CASSLRGQYTDTQYF,TGTGCCAGCAGCTTACGCGGACAGTACACAGATACGCAGTATTTT
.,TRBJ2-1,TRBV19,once,CASSIAWGHSYNEQFF,TGTGCCAGTAGTATTGCATGGGGGCACTCCTACAATGAGCAGTTCTTC
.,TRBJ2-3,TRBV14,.,CASSQDSWGPDTQYF,TGTGCCAGCAGCCAAGATTCCTGGGGCCCAGATACGCAGTATTTT
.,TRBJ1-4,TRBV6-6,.,CASSPGAGKGEKLFF,TGTGCCAGCAGCCCTGGGGCAGGGAAGGGTGAAAAACTGTTTTTT
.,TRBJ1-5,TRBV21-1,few,CARLPGAPNQPQHF,TGTGCCCGCCTTCCGGGAGCGCCTAATCAGCCCCAGCATTTT
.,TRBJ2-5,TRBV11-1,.,CASSLMSGQETQYF,TGTGCCAGCAGCTTAATGAGCGGTCAAGAGACCCAGTACTTC
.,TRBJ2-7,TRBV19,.,CASSPRGSHYEQYF,TGTGCCAGTAGTCCCCGGGGGTCCCATTACGAGCAGTACTTC
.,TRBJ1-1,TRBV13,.,CASSFGLLNTEAFF,TGTGCCAGCAGCTTTGGACTACTGAACACTGAAGCTTTCTTT
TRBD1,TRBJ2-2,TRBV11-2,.,CASSLAVGGYTGELFF,TGTGCCAGCAGCTTAGCGGTAGGGGGCTACACCGGGGAGCTGTTTTTT
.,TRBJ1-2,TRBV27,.,CASSLSYEEGSGYTF,TGTGCCAGCAGTTTATCCTACGAAGAGGGCAGTGGCTACACCTTC
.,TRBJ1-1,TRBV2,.,CASSDRGGVNTEAFF,TGTGCCAGCAGTGACAGGGGTGGGGTGAACACTGAAGCTTTCTTT
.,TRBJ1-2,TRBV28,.,CASSLEGNFDGYTF,TGTGCCAGCAGTCTAGAAGGCAACTTCGATGGCTACACCTTC
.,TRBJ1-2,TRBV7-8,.,CASSTRTGWNTF,TGTGCCAGCAGCACACGGACGGGATGGAACACCTTC
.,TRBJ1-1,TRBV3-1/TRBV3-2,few,CASSQGQGWNTEAFF,TGTGCCAGCAGCCAAGGCCAGGGGTGGAACACTGAAGCTTTCTTT
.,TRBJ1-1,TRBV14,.,CASSNWYGNEAFF,TGTGCCAGCAGCAACTGGTACGGGAATGAAGCTTTCTTT
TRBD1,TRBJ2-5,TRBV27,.,CASSTRQGETQYF,TGTGCCAGCAGTACCAGACAGGGAGAGACCCAGTACTTC
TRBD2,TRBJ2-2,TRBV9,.,CASSARGAGTGELFF,TGTGCCAGCAGCGCGCGGGGGGCGGGCACCGGGGAGCTGTTTTTT
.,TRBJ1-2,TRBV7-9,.,CASSLLAGVNYGYTF,TGTGCCAGCAGCTTACTCGCAGGGGTGAACTATGGCTACACCTTC
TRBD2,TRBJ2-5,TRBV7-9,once,CASSFTAGGGETQYF,TGTGCCAGCAGCTTCACGGCGGGAGGGGGCGAGACCCAGTACTTC
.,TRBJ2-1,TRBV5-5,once,CASSLAVTYNEQFF,TGTGCCAGCAGCTTAGCGGTTACCTACAATGAGCAGTTCTTC
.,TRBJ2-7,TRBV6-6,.,CASSFVPLDRGEQYF,TGTGCCAGCAGTTTTGTTCCCCTTGATAGAGGTGAGCAGTACTTC
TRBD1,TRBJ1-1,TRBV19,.,CASSKQGVITEAFF,TGTGCCAGTTCCAAACAGGGGGTGATCACTGAAGCTTTCTTT
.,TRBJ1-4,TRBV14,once,CASSPSWGGGLEKLFF,TGTGCCAGCAGCCCCAGCTGGGGGGGTGGGCTGGAAAAACTGTTTTTT
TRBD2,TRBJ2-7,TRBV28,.,CASSSRSGTLSYEQYF,TGTGCCAGCAGTTCGAGGAGCGGGACCCTCTCCTACGAGCAGTACTTC
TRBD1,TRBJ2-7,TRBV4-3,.,CASSHTAGQGRHEQYF,TGCGCCAGCAGCCATACGGCGGGACAGGGGAGACACGAGCAGTACTTC
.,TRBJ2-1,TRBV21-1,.,CASSLHRDRPYNEQFF,TGTGCCAGCAGCTTACATCGGGACAGACCCTACAATGAGCAGTTCTTC
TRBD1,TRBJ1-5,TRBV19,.,CASSTYRTGDQPQHF,TGTGCCAGTAGTACGTATCGGACAGGGGATCAGCCCCAGCATTTT
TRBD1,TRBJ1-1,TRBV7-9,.,CASSFTTGGSEAFF,TGTGCCAGCAGCTTTACGACAGGGGGCTCTGAAGCTTTCTTT
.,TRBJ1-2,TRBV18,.,CASSPQGDYGYTF,TGTGCCAGCTCACCGCAGGGTGACTATGGCTACACCTTC
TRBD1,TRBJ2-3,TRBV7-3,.,CASSFQGAVDTQYF,TGTGCCAGCAGCTTTCAGGGGGCCGTGGATACGCAGTATTTT
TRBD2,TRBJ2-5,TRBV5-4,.,CASSLGGTRQETQYF,TGTGCCAGCAGCTTGGGAGGGACTAGGCAAGAGACCCAGTACTTC
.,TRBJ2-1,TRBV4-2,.,CASSQDGGAHNEQFF,TGTGCCAGCAGCCAAGATGGGGGGGCACACAATGAGCAGTTCTTC
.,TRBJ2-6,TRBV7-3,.,CASSLTLSGANVLTF,TGTGCCAGCAGCTTAACCCTCTCTGGGGCCAACGTCCTGACTTTC
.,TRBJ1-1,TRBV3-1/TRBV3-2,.,CASSQPGPGTEAFF,TGTGCCAGCAGCCAACCAGGGCCAGGAACTGAAGCTTTCTTT
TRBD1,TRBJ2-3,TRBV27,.,CASSLDRGTDTQYF,TGTGCCAGCAGCCTCGACAGGGGCACAGATACGCAGTATTTT
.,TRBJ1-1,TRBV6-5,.,CASSSWGDTEAFF,TGTGCCAGCAGTTCCTGGGGGGACACTGAAGCTTTCTTT
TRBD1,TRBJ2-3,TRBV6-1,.,CASSEGTGGADTQYF,TGTGCCAGCAGTGAAGGGACAGGTGGCGCAGATACGCAGTATTTT
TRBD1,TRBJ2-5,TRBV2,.,CASTVQGAEETQYF,TGTGCCAGCACTGTACAGGGGGCGGAGGAGACCCAGTACTTC
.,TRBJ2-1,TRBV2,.,CASSQTGSSRFF,TGTGCCAGCAGTCAAACCGGGTCATCAAGGTTCTTC